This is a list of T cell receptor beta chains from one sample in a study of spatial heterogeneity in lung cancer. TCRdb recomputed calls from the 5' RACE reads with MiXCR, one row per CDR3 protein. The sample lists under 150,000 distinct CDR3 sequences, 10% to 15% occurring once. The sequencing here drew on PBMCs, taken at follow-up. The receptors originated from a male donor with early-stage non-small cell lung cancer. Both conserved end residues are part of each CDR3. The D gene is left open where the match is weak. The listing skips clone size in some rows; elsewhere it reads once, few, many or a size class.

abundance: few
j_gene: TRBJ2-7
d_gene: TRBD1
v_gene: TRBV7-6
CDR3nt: TGTGCCAGCAGCTCACAACCGGGACAGGGGGTCGCCTACGAGCAGTACTTC
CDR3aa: CASSSQPGQGVAYEQYF

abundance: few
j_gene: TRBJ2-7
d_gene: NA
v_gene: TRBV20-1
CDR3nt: TGCAGTGCTAGCCTCACAGGTTCTCGCTCCTACGAGCAGTACTTC
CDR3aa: CSASLTGSRSYEQYF

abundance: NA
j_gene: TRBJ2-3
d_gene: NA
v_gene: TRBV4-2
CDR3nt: TGTGCCAGCAGCCCCCAGCCAGGACGAGCAATCACAGATACGCAGTATTTT
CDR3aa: CASSPQPGRAITDTQYF

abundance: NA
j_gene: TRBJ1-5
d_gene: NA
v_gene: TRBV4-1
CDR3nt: TGCGCCAGCAGCCAAGAAGGGGCTGGCAATCAGCCCCAGCATTTT
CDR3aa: CASSQEGAGNQPQHF

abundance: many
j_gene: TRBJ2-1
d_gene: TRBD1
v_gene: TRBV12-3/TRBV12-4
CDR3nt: TGTGCCAGCAGTGCTAAGGGGACAGGGGTCTCCTACAATGAGCAGTTCTTC
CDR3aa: CASSAKGTGVSYNEQFF

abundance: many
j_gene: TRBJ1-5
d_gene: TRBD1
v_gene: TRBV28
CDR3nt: TGTGCCAGCAAAGAGGCGTATACCGGGACAGCCATTAGCAATCAGCCCCAGCATTTT
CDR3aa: CASKEAYTGTAISNQPQHF

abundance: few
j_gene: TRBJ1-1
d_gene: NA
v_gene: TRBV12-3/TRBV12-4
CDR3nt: TGTGCCAGCAGTTTCCGGCAGGGAAGGACTGAAGCTTTCTTT
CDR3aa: CASSFRQGRTEAFF

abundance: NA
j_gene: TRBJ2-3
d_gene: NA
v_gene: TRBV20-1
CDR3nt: TGCAGTGCCGAAGACGGCACAGATACGCAGTATTTT
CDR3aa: CSAEDGTDTQYF

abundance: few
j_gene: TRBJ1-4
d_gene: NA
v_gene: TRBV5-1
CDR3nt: TGCGCCAGCAGCTTGCAGGGTGTGGGAACTAATGAAAAACTGTTTTTT
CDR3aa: CASSLQGVGTNEKLFF

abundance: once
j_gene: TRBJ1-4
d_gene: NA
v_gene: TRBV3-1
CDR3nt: TGTGCCAGCAGCCTCCTGGCGCCTAATGAAAAACTGTTTTTT
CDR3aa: CASSLLAPNEKLFF

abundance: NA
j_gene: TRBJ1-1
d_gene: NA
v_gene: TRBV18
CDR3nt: TGTGCCAGCTCACCACAGGGACCGCCGACTAACACTGAAGCTTTCTTT
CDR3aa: CASSPQGPPTNTEAFF

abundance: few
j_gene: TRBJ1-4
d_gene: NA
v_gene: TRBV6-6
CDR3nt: TGTGCCAGCAGCTCGCAGACAGTTACTGAAAAACTGTTTTTT
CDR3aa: CASSSQTVTEKLFF

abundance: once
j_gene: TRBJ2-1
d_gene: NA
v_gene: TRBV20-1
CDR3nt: TGCAGTGCTAGAGATCTGTACTGGTCGTACAATGAGCAGTTCTTC
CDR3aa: CSARDLYWSYNEQFF

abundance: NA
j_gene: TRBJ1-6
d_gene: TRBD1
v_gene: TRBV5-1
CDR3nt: TGCGCCAGCAGCTTGGCTGGACAGGGGTATTCACCCCTCCACTTT
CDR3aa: CASSLAGQGYSPLHF

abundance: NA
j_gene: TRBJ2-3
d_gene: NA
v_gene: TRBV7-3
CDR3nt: TGTGCCAGCAGCCCCCAAGTCGGGTCAGATACGCAGTATTTT
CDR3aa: CASSPQVGSDTQYF